This T cell receptor (beta chain) was recorded in a study of blood T cells in healthy people across ages. The CDR3 has 16 residues. CDR1 SGHTA and CDR2 FQGNSA come from the germline V gene. V shed 4 bases, J shed 0 bases, and the junction held 6 bases outside the gene matches. This clonotype was seen a handful of times. Caucasian, healthy and from Russia, the donors were aged between about 6 and 90. Then a second PCR, running about 7 to 11 cycles, was carried out with a sample-barcoded 5' primer and a J-beta primer mix. TCRdb re-called the 5' RACE reads with MiXCR, one entry per CDR3 protein. Among around 800,000 distinct CDR3 sequences listed, 55% to 65% were seen once.

V gene TRBV7-2 combines with J gene TRBJ1-2; 9 bases are shared with TRBD1. This receptor was taken from a man aged 30 to 45 in good health. The sequenced material came from blood. The CDR3 DNA reads as TGTGCCAGCAGCTCTAGAGGGGACAGGGCTAACTATGGCTACACCTTC. Translated, it gives CASSSRGDRANYGYTF.